This is a list of T cell receptor beta chains from one sample in a study of identical twins. MiXCR, run by TCRdb on the 5' RACE reads, gives a single entry per CDR3 protein. The sample yields 1.5 million to 2 million distinct CDR3 sequences, less than 35% seen once. Sequencing was done on a sample of cord blood. These receptors all come from a newborn girl in good health. The CDR3 runs from the conserved cysteine through the conserved F or W. The order of the fields is clone size, D gene, J gene, V gene, CDR3 DNA, CDR3 protein. D genes are given only for firm matches. The size entry is marked missing in some rows and otherwise reads once, few, many or a size class.

. . TRBJ1-1 TRBV27 TGTGCCAGCACCCATGGGACGGAACCCAACACTGAAGCTTTCTTT CASTHGTEPNTEAFF
. TRBD2 TRBJ2-3 TRBV20-1 TGCAGTGCTAGAGAGCGGGGCGGACTAGCGGTGAATACGCAGTATTTT CSARERGGLAVNTQYF
. . TRBJ1-3 TRBV4-2 TGTGCCAGCAGCCAAGGCGGTAGAAACACCATATATTTT CASSQGGRNTIYF
few . TRBJ1-3 TRBV5-1 TGCGCCAGCAGCTTGCGCAGTGCAGAGGACACCATATATTTT CASSLRSAEDTIYF
. TRBD1 TRBJ2-6 TRBV6-6 TGTGCCAGCAGTAGACAGGGTAACTCTGGGGCCAACGTCCTGACTTTC CASSRQGNSGANVLTF
. . TRBJ2-7 TRBV5-6 TGTGCCAGCAGCTTGTCGATGGGGACTTACGAGCAGTACTTC CASSLSMGTYEQYF
. . TRBJ2-3 TRBV10-3 TGTGCCATCGCGGGGCAGCGGTACGGCACAGATACGCAGTATTTT CAIAGQRYGTDTQYF
. TRBD1 TRBJ2-7 TRBV20-1 TGCAGTGCCAGCCGGGTGGGACAGGGAAGGGGCGAGCAGTACTTC CSASRVGQGRGEQYF
. . TRBJ2-1 TRBV29-1 TGCGGCGTTCATTTGGACCTTGGGCGCTCCTACAATGAGCAGTTCTTC CGVHLDLGRSYNEQFF
. . TRBJ1-1 TRBV7-9 TGTGCCAGCAGCAAAGCCGGGGGGACTGAAGCTTTCTTT CASSKAGGTEAFF
. . TRBJ2-7 TRBV20-1 TGCAGTGCTTCTGACCGGCCGCTCTACGAGCAGTACTTC CSASDRPLYEQYF
. TRBD2 TRBJ2-7 TRBV6-6 TGTGCCAGCAGTTACTCGCGGGGACTAGTGAATACCTACGAGCAGTACTTC CASSYSRGLVNTYEQYF
. . TRBJ2-2 TRBV10-3 TGTGCCATCACCTTCTCCCTCACCGGGGAGCTGTTTTTT CAITFSLTGELFF
. . TRBJ1-1 TRBV12-3/TRBV12-4 TGTGCCGGCAGTTTAGGCCAGGGGTTCACTGAAGCTTTCTTT CAGSLGQGFTEAFF
few . TRBJ2-3 TRBV10-1 TGCGCCAGCAGCAAGGAGGCGGGTGGCACAGATACGCAGTATTTT CASSKEAGGTDTQYF
many TRBD1 TRBJ1-4 TRBV29-1 TGCAGCGTGATGGGACAGGGCGCCAAAAAACTGTTTTTT CSVMGQGAKKLFF
few . TRBJ2-7 TRBV20-1 TGCAGTGCTACAACCGTTCTTATGATCGAGCAGTACTTC CSATTVLMIEQYF
few . TRBJ2-1 TRBV20-1 TGCAGTGGGAGGAGGGGAATCTACAATGAGCAGTTCTTC CSGRRGIYNEQFF
. TRBD2 TRBJ2-5 TRBV14 TGTGCCAGCAGCCAGTTGGGGACTAGCCAGACCCAGTACTTC CASSQLGTSQTQYF
. . TRBJ2-1 TRBV4-2 TGTGCCAGCAGCCAAGAGGCCCAGCTGGAGAAGCAGTTCTTC CASSQEAQLEKQFF
. TRBD1 TRBJ2-7 TRBV7-2 TGTGCCAGCAGCCCGTGGACAGGGGAAATCGAGCAGTACTTC CASSPWTGEIEQYF
. . TRBJ2-1 TRBV5-1 TGCGCCAGCAGCTTGGATAGCCGGGCCTCCTACAATGAGCAGTTCTTC CASSLDSRASYNEQFF
. TRBD1 TRBJ2-2 TRBV13 TGTGCCAGCAGCAAGACCCTGACAGGGGGCAGCGGGGAGCTGTTTTTT CASSKTLTGGSGELFF
few TRBD2 TRBJ2-1 TRBV4-2 TGTGCCAGCAGCCAGCGGACTAGCGGGTCCTATGAGCAGTTCTTC CASSQRTSGSYEQFF
. TRBD1 TRBJ2-7 TRBV30 TGTGCCTGGAGTTTAGGACAGGACTTCTACGAGCAGTACTTC CAWSLGQDFYEQYF
. TRBD2 TRBJ2-4 TRBV6-5 TGTGCCAGCAGTTACTCTCCGGGGAGGGAGCAGTACTTC CASSYSPGREQYF
. . TRBJ2-1 TRBV20-1 TGCAGTGCTAGAGCCAGGACATCAAGGGGCAATGAGCAGTTCTTC CSARARTSRGNEQFF
few TRBD2 TRBJ2-3 TRBV3-1 TGTGCCAGCAGCCAGGGACTAGCGGGAGTGGCGCAGTATTTT CASSQGLAGVAQYF
many TRBD1 TRBJ2-1 TRBV4-1 TGCGCCAGCAGCCAAGGGACAGGGGGCAATGAGCAGTTCTTC CASSQGTGGNEQFF
. TRBD2 TRBJ2-7 TRBV20-1 TGCAGTGCTAGCCTGGGACTAGCGGGTCCCTACGAGCAGTACTTC CSASLGLAGPYEQYF
few . TRBJ1-6 TRBV20-1 TGCAGTGCTAGAGTTGCTCAGGGATTCCTAAATTCACCCCTCCACTTT CSARVAQGFLNSPLHF
few . TRBJ2-1 TRBV25-1 TGTGCCAGCAGTGATTCCGGCAGACCTCCAACAGATGAGCAGTTCTTC CASSDSGRPPTDEQFF
. . TRBJ1-5 TRBV6-1 TGTGCCAGCAGCTACCTTATTGGGAGCAATCAGCCCCAGCATTTT CASSYLIGSNQPQHF
few TRBD2 TRBJ2-5 TRBV11-2 TGTGCCAGCAGCTTAGAGGGGAGACTAGCGAGACGGTTAGAGCAGTACTTC CASSLEGRLARRLEQYF
few TRBD1 TRBJ2-7 TRBV20-1 TGCAGTGCTAGAGACAACAGGGGGTACTACGAGCAGTACTTC CSARDNRGYYEQYF
once . TRBJ1-4 TRBV27 TGTGCCAGCAGGAAGGGGTCCTTTACAACTAATGAACAACTGTTTTTT CASRKGSFTTNEQLFF
. TRBD1 TRBJ2-7 TRBV2 TGTGCCAGCAGGTCGGGTGGGACAGGGAGGTACAATGAGCAGTACTTC CASRSGGTGRYNEQYF
. . TRBJ2-3 TRBV28 TGTGCCAGCATTGGGACGCCCACAGATACGCAGTATTTT CASIGTPTDTQYF
few . TRBJ2-7 TRBV10-2 TGCGCCAGCAGCCAACTAAAAGAGCAGTACTTC CASSQLKEQYF
many TRBD1 TRBJ1-1 TRBV5-1 TGCGCCAGCCGGACAGGATGGAACACTGAAGCTTTCTTT CASRTGWNTEAFF
. . TRBJ1-5 TRBV12-3/TRBV12-4 TGTGCCAGCAGTGCCTCACAGGGCCCTTATAGCAATCAGCCCCAGCATTTT CASSASQGPYSNQPQHF
. TRBD1 TRBJ2-3 TRBV6-2/TRBV6-3 TGTGCCAGCAGTTACATGGCAGGGGGCCCCACAGATACGCAGTATTTT CASSYMAGGPTDTQYF
. . TRBJ2-7 TRBV20-1 TGCAGTGCCGCCCCAGGGGCCCTCTACGAGCAGTACTTC CSAAPGALYEQYF
. TRBD1 TRBJ1-2 TRBV20-1 TGCAGTGCTAGTGGGGACAGGGGGGGCTACACCTTC CSASGDRGGYTF
. . TRBJ2-1 TRBV6-4 TGTGCCAGCAGTGACAGCCGTGAGCAGTTCTTC CASSDSREQFF
many . TRBJ2-3 TRBV29-1 TGCAGCGTTGAAGGATCCTTGGATACGCAGTATTTT CSVEGSLDTQYF
few . TRBJ1-2 TRBV5-1 TGCGCCAGCAGCTTTGAGGGCCTCCCATATGGCTACACCTTC CASSFEGLPYGYTF
. . TRBJ2-1 TRBV12-3/TRBV12-4 TGTGCCAGCAGTTTAGTGCGACCATACAATGAGCAGTTCTTC CASSLVRPYNEQFF
few TRBD2 TRBJ2-3 TRBV7-9 TGTGCCAGCAGCTTCGCCCTAGCGGGAGGGGATACGCAGTATTTT CASSFALAGGDTQYF
many . TRBJ2-1 TRBV12-3/TRBV12-4 TGTGCCAGCAGGCCGGCGCCCTCCTACAATGAGCAGTTCTTC CASRPAPSYNEQFF
. TRBD1 TRBJ1-2 TRBV27 TGTGCCAGCAGTTTATCGGTGCAGGGGGACTATGGCTACACCTTC CASSLSVQGDYGYTF
. . TRBJ1-6 TRBV25-1 TGTGCCAGCAGTGAATATGGGTCAGGGGCCCATAATTCACCCCTCCACTTT CASSEYGSGAHNSPLHF
. TRBD2 TRBJ2-4 TRBV18 TGTGCCAGCTCACCGACGACTAGCGGGAGCTGGGGAAACATTCAGTACTTC CASSPTTSGSWGNIQYF